The 4 T cell receptor beta chains listed next were all sequenced from one sample in a study of vaccination effects on CD4 cells after COVID-19. Before any sequencing was done, the ViraFEST assay used viral peptide pools to expand antigen-specific CD4+ T cells. Culturing for 9 to 10 days preceded CD4+ T cell isolation. Using immunoSEQ multiplex PCR, the repertoire was profiled, and TCRdb retains in-frame clones only, with some absent. The table records under 85,000 clones, around 70% of them present only once. These TCRs' antigens remain unknown. This material consisted of CD4+ T cells from PBMCs cultured with HCoV-229E spike peptides, taken before COVID-19 vaccination. These receptors were collected from a human donor who received a COVID-19 vaccine.

The chain is built from TRBV6-4 and TRBJ1-2; D unresolved. Germline V gene sequence: CDR1 MRHNA, CDR2 SNTAGT. The germline V and J ends were trimmed by 0 bases and 5 bases, with 7 bases remaining between them. CDR3 length: 13 residues. Here the CDR3 DNA reads TGTGCCAGCAGTGACTCCCCGGGTTATGGCTACACCTTC. The encoded protein is CASSDSPGYGYTF.

The chain couples TRBV20-1 to TRBJ1-1; 8 bases line up with TRBD1. The CDR3 length is 11 residues. In germline, CDR1 is DFQATT, CDR2 SNEGSKA (reference sequence). DNA for the CDR3: TGCATCGGACAGGGTAACACTGAAGCTTTCTTT. This sequence encodes CIGQGNTEAFF.

The chain recombines TRBV6-2 or TRBV6-3 with TRBJ2-7, with D perhaps TRBD1 (5 bases). This CDR3 comprises 15 residues. CDR1 is MNHEY and CDR2 is SVGEGT in the germline V gene. V was trimmed by 6 bases and J by 7 bases, leaving 22 bases between them. The CDR3 region is CASSNPGQGDGEQYV. The CDR3, as DNA: TGTGCCAGCAGCAACCCCGGGCAGGGTGACGGAGAGCAGTACGTC.

Regarding this clone: The sample has other DNA sequences that encode this CDR3 too. The rearrangement uses TRBV2 and TRBJ1-6; D remains unclear. From germline, CDR1 is SNHLY and CDR2 FYNNEI. The CDR3 is made up of 15 amino acids. V shed 0 bases and J shed 8 bases, with 11 bases lying between them. CDR3 DNA: TGTGCCAGCAGTGAAGCGTCAGGATTGTATTCACCCCTCCACTTT. Residues: CASSEASGLYSPLHF.